These 17 T cell receptor beta chains were all obtained from the same sample, sequenced in a study of CD8 T cells in ankylosing spondylitis. TCRdb re-called the 5' RACE reads with MiXCR, one entry per CDR3 protein. The profile shows around 130,000 distinct CDR3 sequences, roughly 6.6% of them singletons. Sample: blood, either unsorted or a sorted T cell fraction (not recorded which). The receptors were sampled from a male donor with ankylosing spondylitis or in good health (not recorded which).

This clonotype was seen repeatedly, ten times or more. This chain connects TRBV30 to TRBJ2-3, with D maybe TRBD1 (6 bases). V dropped 4 bases and J dropped 6 bases, with 17 bases sitting between them. Looked up from germline, CDR1 is GTSNPN and CDR2 is SVGIG (reference sequence). CDR3 size: 14 residues. CDR3: CAWTGTTRGDTQYF. CDR3 DNA sequence: TGTGCCTGGACCGGGACAACAAGGGGGGATACGCAGTATTTT.

This clonotype was observed at least ten times. The rearrangement links TRBV3-1 to TRBJ2-1; tentative D call: TRBD1 (6 bases). From germline, CDR1 is LGHDT and CDR2 YNNKEL (reference sequence). V was trimmed by 3 bases and J by 7 bases, leaving 13 bases between them. The CDR3 loop spans 14 amino acids. The CDR3 bases are TGTGCCAGCAGCCAGTCGGGACACCCAAATGAGCAGTTCTTC. This translates into CASSQSGHPNEQFF.

This clonotype was recorded many times. The CDR3 loop reads CASSLVGLGTSSGNTIYF. In DNA, the CDR3 is TGCGCCAGCAGCTTGGTGGGTCTGGGTACCAGCTCTGGAAACACCATATATTTT. J is TRBJ1-3 and V is TRBV5-1; no clear D gene. This CDR3 comprises 18 residues. The germline CDR1 and CDR2 sequences are SGHRS and YFSETQ. Trimming removed 0 bases from V and 0 bases from J, with 16 bases in between. Full variable domain (remainder filled in from reference TRBV5-1 and TRBJ1-3): KAGVTQTPRYLIKTRGQQVTLSCSPISGHRSVSWYQQTPGQGLQFLFEYFSETQRNKGNFPGRFSGRQFSNSRSEMNVSTLELGDSALYLCASSLVGLGTSSGNTIYFGEGSWLTVV.

This clonotype was observed at least ten times. The chain couples TRBV20-1 to TRBJ1-2, with TRBD1 matching 10 bases. The CDR3 is 17 residues long. With V trimmed by 1 base and J by 4 bases, 12 bases remained unmatched. Germline-derived CDR1 and CDR2 are DFQATT and SNEGSKA (reference sequence). The CDR3: CSARVLLRDRGLYGYTF. The CDR3 region has the DNA TGCAGTGCTAGAGTCTTATTGCGGGACAGGGGACTCTATGGCTACACCTTC.

This clonotype was seen a handful of times. V is TRBV15 and J is TRBJ2-3; tentatively, D is TRBD2 (6 bases). V lost 0 bases to trimming and J lost 1 base, with 8 bases between them. This CDR3 comprises 15 residues. Germline assignment: CDR1 LNHNV and CDR2 YYDKDF (reference sequence). The CDR3 sequence is CATSRDPSGTDTQYF. The CDR3 nucleotides are TGTGCCACCAGCAGAGATCCTAGCGGCACAGATACGCAGTATTTT.

This clonotype has ten or more counts. The chain couples TRBV20-1 to TRBJ1-5, with D possibly being TRBD1 (5 bases). There are 17 residues in the CDR3. Germline CDR1 DFQATT, CDR2 SNEGSKA (reference sequence). V dropped 0 bases and J dropped 1 base, with 16 bases sitting between them. The CDR3 here is CSARDPRGARSNQPQHF. CDR3 DNA sequence: TGCAGTGCTAGAGATCCGAGAGGGGCACGGAGCAATCAGCCCCAGCATTTT.

Many counts were recorded for this clonotype. The chain recombines TRBV19 with TRBJ2-1; TRBD1 matches 9 bases. After removal of 3 bases from V and 7 bases from J, the junction contained 7 bases not matched to a gene. Germline V gene data show CDR1 as LNHDA and CDR2 as SQIVND (reference sequence). This CDR3 contains 15 residues. The CDR3 spells CASSIGTGWGNEQFF. CDR3 in DNA: TGTGCCAGTAGTATCGGGACAGGGTGGGGGAATGAGCAGTTCTTC. Drawing the rest from reference TRBV19 and TRBJ2-1, the complete variable domain is DGGITQSPKYLFRKEGQNVTLSCEQNLNHDAMYWYRQDPGQGLRLIYYSQIVNDFQKGDIAEGYSVSREKKESFPLTVTSAQKNPTAFYLCASSIGTGWGNEQFFGPGTRLTVL.

Ten or more counts support this clonotype. V and J are TRBV20-1 and TRBJ2-1; D is unresolved. The germline V and J ends were trimmed by 1 base and 8 bases, with 6 bases remaining between them. This CDR3 is 11 amino acids long. Germline CDR1 is DFQATT and CDR2 is SNEGSKA (reference sequence). The CDR3, as DNA: TGCAGTGCTAGAGTAAACGATGAGCAGTTCTTC. The encoded protein is CSARVNDEQFF.

This clonotype was counted ten times or more. The CDR3 nucleotides read TGTGCCAGCAGTTTTGGACAGAACACAGATACGCAGTATTTT. Its protein product is CASSFGQNTDTQYF. The V call is TRBV12-3 or TRBV12-4, the J call TRBJ2-3, with TRBD1 as a possible D gene (6 bases). The CDR3 covers 14 residues. Trimming took 3 bases from V and 2 from J, leaving 9 bases between them.

This clonotype showed up many times. The chain carries TRBV20-1 and TRBJ2-2; 8 nucleotides agree with TRBD2. The CDR3 is made up of 14 amino acids. The V segment lost 2 bases and the J segment 7 bases; nucleotides outside the gene matches: 6. Per the germline V gene, CDR1 is DFQATT and CDR2 is SNEGSKA (reference sequence). DNA for the CDR3: TGCAGTGCTAGACTCGGGGGGGCCTTCGGGGAGCTGTTTTTT. It yields the protein CSARLGGAFGELFF.

A note on this clonotype: A much bigger clone sits one base away, suggesting this may be a read error. This chain connects TRBV20-1 to TRBJ1-2; 7 bases match TRBD1. Looked up from germline, CDR1 is DFQATT and CDR2 is SNEGSKA (reference sequence). The CDR3 runs 12 residues. CDR3 amino acids: CSALTGMRGSTF. CDR3 nucleotides: TGCAGTGCCCTGACAGGGATGAGAGGCTCCACCTTC.

Ten or more counts support this clonotype. CDR3 DNA sequence: TGTGCCTGGAGGGCGAAGACCAGCTCCTACAATGAGCAGTTCTTC. Its translation is CAWRAKTSSYNEQFF. The chain has TRBV30 and TRBJ2-1; D is unclear. Trimming took 3 bases from V and 0 from J, leaving 12 bases between them. The germline V gene has CDR1 GTSNPN and CDR2 SVGIG (reference sequence). This CDR3 has 15 amino acids.

This clonotype was recorded once. The chain recombines TRBV5-1 with TRBJ1-2, with 8 bases identical to TRBD1. V lost 4 bases to trimming and J lost 5 bases; unmatched junction nucleotides: 7. Germline V CDR1 and CDR2: SGHRS, YFSETQ. The CDR3 covers 14 residues. The CDR3 protein is CASSDNTGGYGYTF. CDR3 DNA sequence: TGCGCCAGCAGCGATAATACAGGGGGATATGGCTACACCTTC.

This clonotype was counted many times. The genes are TRBV5-1 and TRBJ2-2; D is undetermined. The V end lost 1 base, the J end lost 7 bases, and 11 bases lay between the germline ends. This CDR3 contains 14 residues. CDR1 is SGHRS, CDR2 YFSETQ, per germline. CDR3 coding DNA: TGCGCCAGCAGCTTGTTCTGGGAAGACGGGGAGCTGTTTTTT. Translation gives CASSLFWEDGELFF.

This clonotype was counted ten times or more. V usage is TRBV7-9 and J usage is TRBJ2-2; TRBD1 agrees at 7 bases. This CDR3 contains 15 residues. V lost 5 bases to trimming and J lost 6 bases; unmatched junction nucleotides: 9. The germline gives CDR1 SEHNR, CDR2 FQNEAQ (reference sequence). The CDR3: CASSIDRVKSGELFF. DNA for the CDR3: TGTGCCAGCAGCATTGACAGGGTGAAATCCGGGGAGCTGTTTTTT.

The gene calls are TRBV24-1 and TRBJ2-7; D might be TRBD2 (6 bases). The CDR3 is 12 residues long. Trimming removed 7 bases at V and 0 bases at J, with 6 bases between. Germline loops: CDR1 KGHDR, CDR2 SFDVKD. The CDR3 spells CATSGGSYEQYF. DNA for the CDR3: TGTGCCACCAGCGGGGGCTCCTACGAGCAGTACTTC.

This clonotype came up many times. V gene TRBV12-3 or TRBV12-4 combines with J gene TRBJ2-2; possible D gene TRBD2, 6 bases. This CDR3 has 15 amino acids. Trimming removed 8 bases at V and 0 bases at J, with 13 bases between. CDR3 in amino acids: CASGSGTANTGELFF. As DNA, the CDR3 is TGTGCCAGCGGCTCCGGGACTGCGAACACCGGGGAGCTGTTTTTT.